The TCR beta chain described here comes from a study of T cell responses to AZD1222 COVID-19 vaccine. About the study: Second-dose intervals near 4 or 12 weeks were combined. General study points: Spike-specific TCR depth and breadth grew after two AZD1222 doses. Along spike, vaccine-associated CD4 TCRs were found throughout, with dominance at 160-218 and 743-854. Donors skewed white British and female; clonal diversity was possibly underestimated.

As concerns this clone: Its target is unknown.

This CDR3 region has 19 residues. Germline V lookup: CDR1 SNHLY, CDR2 FYNNEI. J lost 4 bases, V lost 4 bases, and 17 bases had no gene match. Generated by immunoSEQ multiplex PCR, the TCRdb table keeps only in-frame clones and is missing some. The sample has 45,000 to 60,000 clones, approximately 83% seen once. The specimen comprised peripheral blood, sampled on day 0 of AZD1222 vaccination. The sequence was obtained from an adult in good health. The rearrangement uses TRBV2 and TRBJ1-5; 9 bases are shared with TRBD1. CDR3 amino acids: CASSARDRVASLGNQPQHF. Written as DNA, the CDR3 is TGTGCCAGCAGTGCCCGGGACAGGGTGGCTTCTTTAGGAAATCAGCCCCAGCATTTT. The full variable domain, rest sourced from reference TRBV2 and TRBJ1-5, is EPEVTQTPSHQVTQMGQEVILRCVPISNHLYFYWYRQILGQKVEFLVSFYNNEISEKSEIFDDQFSVERPDGSNFTLKIRSTKLEDSAMYFCASSARDRVASLGNQPQHFGDGTRLSIL.